Below, 19 T cell receptor beta chains from the same sample are listed, as sequenced in a study of blood T cell repertoires in COVID-19. Produced via immunoSEQ multiplex PCR; TCRdb's table is partial and in-frame only. The table records 360,000 or so clones, roughly 89% of them present only once. Sequenced sample: PBMCs or T cells enriched from blood (not recorded which). Every receptor here comes from a woman between 25 and 40 years old who had recovered from COVID-19.

CDR3: CASSPWKGTEISGNTIYF. CDR3 nucleotides: TGTGCCAGCTCACCATGGAAGGGGACAGAGATCTCTGGAAACACCATATATTTT. The chain has TRBV18 and TRBJ1-3, with TRBD1 matching over 7 bases. With V trimmed by 2 bases and J by 0 bases, 10 bases remained unmatched. Germline lookup yields CDR1 KGHSH and CDR2 LQKENI. The CDR3 consists of 18 residues.

The V gene is TRBV4-3, the J gene TRBJ2-1; 8 nucleotides line up with TRBD1. J lost 9 bases, V lost 0 bases, and 10 bases had no gene match. There are 16 residues in the CDR3. Per germline, CDR1 LGHNA and CDR2 YSLEER. CDR3 DNA sequence: TGCGCCAGCAGCCAAGAAGAGGGCAGGGGGCTGATTGAGCAGTTCTTC. This translates into CASSQEEGRGLIEQFF.

The rearrangement links TRBV5-1 to TRBJ2-1, with D possibly TRBD1 on 5 matching bases. Germline CDR1 SGHRS, CDR2 YFSETQ. V was trimmed by 4 bases and J by 3 bases, leaving 11 bases between them. The CDR3 has 14 amino acids. CDR3 sequence reads: CASSRGRGYNEQFF. The CDR3 bases are TGCGCCAGCAGCAGGGGAAGGGGCTACAATGAGCAGTTCTTC.

The chain uses TRBV7-3 and TRBJ2-1, with D tentatively TRBD1 (5 bases). V gave up 4 bases and J gave up 3 bases, with 13 bases separating them. Per the germline V gene, CDR1 is SGHTA and CDR2 is FQGTGA. The CDR3 extends over 15 amino acids. The CDR3 protein is CASSSSGFSYNEQFF. The CDR3 region has the DNA TGTGCCAGCAGCTCTTCAGGGTTCAGCTACAATGAGCAGTTCTTC. Variable domain in full (rest from reference TRBV7-3 and TRBJ2-1): GAGVSQTPSNKVTEKGKYVELRCDPISGHTALYWYRQSLGQGPEFLIYFQGTGAADDSGLPNDRFFAVRPEGSVSTLKIQRTERGDSAVYLCASSSSGFSYNEQFFGPGTRLTVL.

V is TRBV28 and J is TRBJ1-1; D remains unclear. Germline-derived CDR1 and CDR2 are MDHEN and SYDVKM. With 6 bases removed from V and 7 bases from J, the gap between germline ends came to 21 bases. This CDR3 comprises 15 residues. CDR3 nucleotides: TGTGCCAGCAGATCGAAGGCTCGATCGTCGGGTGAAGCTTTCTTT. Residues: CASRSKARSSGEAFF. The whole variable domain, remainder taken from reference TRBV28 and TRBJ1-1, is DVKVTQSSRYLVKRTGEKVFLECVQDMDHENMFWYRQDPGLGLRLIYFSYDVKMKEKGDIPEGYSVSREKKERFSLILESASTNQTSMYLCASRSKARSSGEAFFGQGTRLTVV.

V usage is TRBV12-3 or TRBV12-4 and J usage is TRBJ1-2; no definite D call. V was shortened by 7 bases and J by 1 base, with 4 bases between the two germline ends. The CDR3 has 11 amino acids. DNA of the CDR3: TGTGCCAGCACCAATAACTATGGCTACACCTTC. Its translation: CASTNNYGYTF.

This chain connects TRBV7-6 to TRBJ1-5; weak D call: TRBD1 (5 bases). CDR1 is SGHVS and CDR2 is FNYEAQ in the germline V gene. V was cut by 5 bases and J by 3 bases, with 11 bases left in between. The CDR3 runs 14 residues. This CDR3 is CASSPRVYNQPQHF. CDR3 DNA sequence: TGTGCCAGCAGCCCCAGGGTATACAATCAGCCCCAGCATTTT.

The rearrangement joins TRBV11-2 to TRBJ2-5; D not resolved. Germline CDR1 is SGHAT and CDR2 is FQNNGV. The CDR3 covers 15 residues. Trimming took 5 bases from V and 5 from J, leaving 18 bases between them. DNA for the CDR3: TGTGCCAGCAGCCTCGGGTCTACCCCGCGGGAGACCCAGTACTTC. Translating it yields CASSLGSTPRETQYF. The full variable domain, its missing parts supplied by reference TRBV11-2 and TRBJ2-5, is EAGVAQSPRYKIIEKRQSVAFWCNPISGHATLYWYQQILGQGPKLLIQFQNNGVVDDSQLPKDRFSAERLKGVDSTLKIQPAKLEDSAVYLCASSLGSTPRETQYFGPGTRLLVL.

The J gene is TRBJ2-1, the V gene TRBV15; TRBD1 is a possible D gene (6 bases). Germline assignment: CDR1 LNHNV and CDR2 YYDKDF (reference sequence). The V end lost 3 bases, the J end lost 9 bases, and 15 bases lay between the germline ends. This CDR3 contains 14 residues. The CDR3 loop is CATSSGVGGVEQFF. The CDR3 DNA reads TGTGCCACCAGCAGTGGGGTAGGGGGTGTTGAGCAGTTCTTC.

This chain links TRBV7-2 with TRBJ2-1; tentative D call: TRBD2 (6 bases). Looked up from germline, CDR1 is SGHTA and CDR2 is FQGNSA. The CDR3 length is 15 residues. V lost 4 bases, J lost 7 bases, and 17 bases lay in between. For the CDR3, the DNA is TGTGCCAGCAGCTGGGCGGCGGGGCGGTTTAATGAGCAGTTCTTC. Encoded protein: CASSWAAGRFNEQFF.

As to this clone: Within the sample, other DNA sequences also encode this same CDR3. V gene TRBV30 combines with J gene TRBJ1-2; 9 bases are shared with TRBD1. Germline CDR1 is GTSNPN and CDR2 is SVGIG (reference sequence). V lost 0 bases to trimming and J lost 5 bases; unmatched junction nucleotides: 4. The CDR3 contains 14 residues. The CDR3 DNA reads TGTGCCTGGAGTGTACGACAGGGGGATTATGGCTACACCTTC. Translating it yields CAWSVRQGDYGYTF.

This chain links TRBV30 with TRBJ1-2; TRBD1 matches 7 bases. V lost 4 bases to trimming and J lost 4 bases; unmatched junction nucleotides: 6. CDR1 and CDR2 from the germline V gene are GTSNPN and SVGIG (reference sequence). The CDR3 contains 13 residues. The CDR3 loop reads CAWNQGGGYGYTF. The CDR3 region has the DNA TGTGCCTGGAACCAGGGGGGAGGCTATGGCTACACCTTC.

This clone was seen only once. The chain uses TRBV11-1 and TRBJ2-5; D might be TRBD1 (5 bases). The CDR3 length is 15 residues. The germline V gene encodes CDR1 SGHAT and CDR2 FQDESV (reference sequence). V was cut by 5 bases and J by 1 base, with 14 bases left in between. Here the CDR3 DNA reads TGTGCCAGCAGCCCATGGCAGGGCTTCCAAGAGACCCAGTACTTC. This encodes CASSPWQGFQETQYF.

The J gene is TRBJ2-7, the V gene TRBV30; unclear D gene. CDR1 GTSNPN and CDR2 SVGIG come from the germline V gene (reference sequence). V was pared by 1 base and J by 3 bases, with 7 bases between. CDR3 size: 12 residues. CDR3 protein: CAWSDSLYEQYF. As DNA, the CDR3 is TGTGCCTGGAGTGACAGCCTCTACGAGCAGTACTTC.

V gene TRBV6-4 combines with J gene TRBJ1-5; TRBD1 agrees at 8 bases. CDR3 length: 14 amino acids. The germline V gene has CDR1 MRHNA and CDR2 SNTAGT. V shed 6 bases and J 5 bases; nucleotides not matched to a gene: 6. CDR3 coding DNA: TGTGCCAGCAGCGAGACAGGGGACTATCAGCCCCAGCATTTT. This sequence encodes CASSETGDYQPQHF.

V is TRBV29-1 and J is TRBJ1-2, with a possible D match to TRBD1 (6 bases). CDR1 SQVTM and CDR2 ANQGSEA come from the germline V gene. V dropped 4 bases and J dropped 3 bases, with 6 bases sitting between them. The CDR3 extends over 11 amino acids. The CDR3: CSVGTDYGYTF. The DNA of the CDR3 is TGCAGCGTTGGGACAGACTATGGCTACACCTTC.

DNA of the CDR3: TGCGCCAGCAGAGAAGACCAGGGAAAACTGTTTTTT. As protein: CASREDQGKLFF. This chain uses TRBV5-1 with TRBJ1-4, with D possibly being TRBD1 (5 bases). Germline CDR1 is SGHRS and CDR2 is YFSETQ. The CDR3 totals 12 residues. Between the trimmed V and J ends, which lost 5 bases and 10 bases, there was a span of 12 bases.

The chain has TRBV21-1 and TRBJ2-7; TRBD2 is the table's D call and was not checked against the DNA. TRBV21-1 is annotated as a pseudogene. There are 16 residues in the CDR3. This CDR3 reads CASSNTTLAGVYEQYF. In DNA, the CDR3 is TGTGCCAGCAGCAATACGACACTAGCGGGAGTCTACGAGCAGTACTTC.

The rearrangement links TRBV7-3 to TRBJ2-3, with D unclear. With 2 bases removed from V and 4 bases from J, the gap between germline ends came to 7 bases. Germline V gene lookup returns CDR1 SGHTA and CDR2 FQGTGA. The CDR3 runs to 13 residues. The CDR3 DNA is TGTGCCAGCAGCTTACAAAGCGCAGATACGCAGTATTTT. Amino acid sequence: CASSLQSADTQYF.